Shown below are 18 T cell receptor beta chains from a single sample sequenced in a study of blood T cells in healthy people across ages. The use of a sample-barcoded 5' primer and a J-beta primer mix characterized a second PCR of about 6 to 11 cycles. Using its own MiXCR run on the 5' RACE reads, TCRdb lists one record per CDR3 protein. This table has approximately 800,000 distinct CDR3 sequences, around half appearing once. Sample: blood. The source is a man aged 80 or over in good health.

This chain joins TRBV7-2 and TRBJ2-1; 7 bases are shared with TRBD2. CDR3 length: 16 residues. V dropped 1 base and J dropped 0; count of bases not matched to a gene: 3. The V gene's germline CDR1 is SGHTA and CDR2 FQGNSA. CDR3 in amino acids: CASSLGASGSYNEQFF. CDR3 sequence (DNA): TGTGCCAGCAGCTTAGGAGCTAGCGGCTCCTACAATGAGCAGTTCTTC.

The V gene is TRBV2, the J gene TRBJ2-7; the D gene is possibly TRBD2 (6 bases). The CDR3 sequence is 14 residues long. V lost 2 bases and J 6 bases, leaving 14 bases between the germline ends. Germline V CDR1 and CDR2: SNHLY, FYNNEI. CDR3 in amino acids: CASSEIRRVGEQYF. CDR3 sequence (DNA): TGTGCCAGCAGTGAAATTCGGAGGGTAGGCGAGCAGTACTTC.

The sample holds many counts of this clonotype. J is TRBJ2-7 and V is TRBV7-2; a weak D match, TRBD2 (6 bases). The CDR3 has 14 amino acids. Per the germline V gene, CDR1 is SGHTA and CDR2 is FQGNSA. Trimming left V 2 bases short and J 3 bases short, with 11 bases between. In nucleotides, the CDR3 is TGTGCCAGCAGCTTACGCGACGGGGGCTACGAGCAGTACTTC. This codes for CASSLRDGGYEQYF.

Here the CDR3 reads CSARGPNTDTQYF. The DNA of the CDR3 is TGCAGTGCTAGGGGCCCGAACACAGATACGCAGTATTTT. V is TRBV20-1 and J is TRBJ2-3, with unresolved D. V dropped 3 bases and J dropped 2 bases, with 9 bases sitting between them. The CDR3 spans 13 residues. CDR1 and CDR2 from the germline V gene are DFQATT and SNEGSKA (reference sequence).

The sample holds one count of this clonotype. V gene TRBV20-1 combines with J gene TRBJ2-3, with TRBD1 matching 8 bases. The CDR3 has 15 residues. Germline V CDR1 and CDR2: DFQATT, SNEGSKA (reference sequence). J gave up 0 bases and V 0 bases, and 2 bases lay outside the gene matches. Written as DNA, the CDR3 is TGCAGTGCTAGAGATTGGGACAGGAGCACAGATACGCAGTATTTT. This sequence encodes CSARDWDRSTDTQYF.

CDR3 DNA: TGCGCCAGCAGCGAGGGACTTCCAGATACGCAGTATTTT. Protein sequence: CASSEGLPDTQYF. The chain joins TRBV5-1 to TRBJ2-3, with a possible D match to TRBD2 (6 bases). The CDR3 is 13 residues long. Germline V gene lookup returns CDR1 SGHRS and CDR2 YFSETQ. Trimming left V 4 bases short and J 4 bases short, with 10 bases between. The full variable domain, with the rest looked up from reference TRBV5-1 and TRBJ2-3, is KAGVTQTPRYLIKTRGQQVTLSCSPISGHRSVSWYQQTPGQGLQFLFEYFSETQRNKGNFPGRFSGRQFSNSRSEMNVSTLELGDSALYLCASSEGLPDTQYFGPGTRLTVL.

This clonotype has a handful of counts. The chain carries TRBV6-2 or TRBV6-3 and TRBJ2-3, with 14 bases identical to TRBD2. There are 16 residues in the CDR3. The junction had 9 bases not matched to a gene; V was cut back by 6 bases and J by 7 bases. Germline V CDR1 and CDR2: MNHEY, SVGEGT. The CDR3 DNA reads TGTGCCAGCAGCAATCCGGGACTAGCGGGAGCAAATACGCAGTATTTT. It specifies CASSNPGLAGANTQYF.

This chain connects TRBV20-1 to TRBJ2-1; no reliable D call. The germline gives CDR1 DFQATT, CDR2 SNEGSKA (reference sequence). CDR3 length equals 10 residues. The V and J ends lost 6 bases and 6 bases respectively, with 6 bases between them. The CDR3 region is CSANANEQFF. The CDR3 bases are TGCAGTGCCAACGCCAATGAGCAGTTCTTC.

This chain connects TRBV29-1 to TRBJ1-5, with 7 bases matching TRBD1. Germline lookup yields CDR1 SQVTM and CDR2 ANQGSEA. There are 14 residues in the CDR3. Trimming cost V 4 bases and J 6 bases; bases outside gene matches: 9. The CDR3 nucleotides read TGCAGCGTTGGGGACTCAGGGGGAGGTCAGCCCCAGCATTTT. Protein: CSVGDSGGGQPQHF.

The sample holds a few counts of this clonotype. The chain couples TRBV9 to TRBJ2-1; 7 bases are shared with TRBD2. CDR1 is SGDLS, CDR2 YYNGEE, per germline. The length of the CDR3 is 14 residues. V was pared by 0 bases and J by 7 bases, with 4 bases of the junction left unmatched. CDR3 residues: CASSVAPSGNEQFF. The DNA for the CDR3 is TGTGCCAGCAGCGTAGCTCCTAGCGGAAATGAGCAGTTCTTC.

This chain links TRBV27 with TRBJ2-7, with a possible D match to TRBD2 (6 bases). This CDR3 comprises 17 residues. V lost 4 bases to trimming and J lost 3 bases, with 22 bases between them. The germline gives CDR1 MNHEY, CDR2 SMNVEV (reference sequence). CDR3 loop: CASSSLVRAGSFYEQYF. CDR3 DNA: TGTGCCAGCAGTTCTCTGGTGAGGGCGGGATCCTTCTACGAGCAGTACTTC.

The chain recombines TRBV5-1 with TRBJ1-2, with a weak D call TRBD1 (6 bases). Germline V gene sequence: CDR1 SGHRS, CDR2 YFSETQ. There are 14 residues in the CDR3. V was shortened by 0 bases and J by 8 bases, with 14 bases between the two germline ends. The CDR3 is CASSLEPGARGYTF. Written as DNA, the CDR3 is TGCGCCAGCAGCTTGGAACCGGGGGCACGGGGCTACACCTTC.

The chain is built from TRBV21-1 and TRBJ2-4; the tabulated D call, TRBD1, remains unverified against the DNA. The J call may not be correct, given that the DNA end is closer to TRBJ2-7. TRBV21-1 is a pseudogene. The CDR3 runs to 14 residues. Here the CDR3 reads CASSKGGRVYEQYF. CDR3 in DNA: TGTGCCAGCAGCAAAGGGGGCAGGGTGTACGAGCAGTACTTC.

CDR3 in amino acids: CSAETALAYEQYF. CDR3 coding DNA: TGCAGTGCTGAGACAGCCCTGGCCTACGAGCAGTACTTC. The rearrangement links TRBV20-1 to TRBJ2-7; D may be TRBD1 (5 bases). Germline V gives CDR1 DFQATT, CDR2 SNEGSKA (reference sequence). Trimming took 5 bases from V and 2 from J, leaving 13 bases between them. The CDR3 consists of 13 residues.

The CDR3 loop reads CASSPPSGEQFF. The CDR3, as DNA: TGTGCCAGCAGCCCGCCCTCCGGTGAGCAGTTCTTC. The chain is built from TRBV11-2 and TRBJ2-1; D is undetermined. The CDR3 covers 12 residues. Germline V gene sequence: CDR1 SGHAT, CDR2 FQNNGV. V was trimmed by 5 bases and J by 9 bases, leaving 11 bases between them.

A few counts support this clonotype. A much bigger clone sits one base away, suggesting this may be a read error. This chain links TRBV20-1 with TRBJ2-1; a weak D match, TRBD1 (8 bases). The germline V and J ends were trimmed by 5 bases and 13 bases, with 24 bases remaining between them. CDR3 length: 14 residues. Germline CDR1 reads DFQATT; CDR2 reads SNEGSKA (reference sequence). CDR3 sequence reads: CSAFTQGARETQFF. DNA for the CDR3: TGCAGTGCTTTTACTCAGGGGGCGCGGGAGACCCAGTTCTTC.

The chain employs TRBV7-9 and TRBJ2-1; TRBD2 agrees at 8 bases. J lost 3 bases, V lost 1 base, and 5 bases had no gene match. The CDR3 has 16 amino acids. The germline gives CDR1 SEHNR, CDR2 FQNEAQ (reference sequence). The CDR3 nucleotides read TGTGCCAGCAGCTTAGGACCGGGACTAGTCTACAATGAGCAGTTCTTC. Its translation is CASSLGPGLVYNEQFF.

This clonotype was detected a few times. The J gene is TRBJ1-2, the V gene TRBV10-3, with 7 positions matching TRBD1. This CDR3 has 15 amino acids. CDR1 and CDR2 (germline): ENHRY, SYGVKD. The V segment lost 4 bases and the J segment 4 bases; nucleotides outside the gene matches: 9. The CDR3 reads CAISGTGVGSYGYTF. The CDR3 coding sequence is TGTGCCATCAGTGGAACAGGGGTTGGAAGCTATGGCTACACCTTC.